This T cell receptor (beta chain) was identified during a study of radiotherapy plus CTLA-4 blockade in lung cancer. The germline V gene has CDR1 SEHNR and CDR2 FQNEAQ (reference sequence). This CDR3 has 17 amino acids. The V and J ends lost 5 bases and 1 base, in that order; junction bases with no gene match: 9. Produced via immunoSEQ multiplex PCR; TCRdb's table is partial and in-frame only. This sample has roughly 100,000 clones; approximately 80% occur once, and the top ten carry roughly 26%. The sequencing here drew on peripheral blood, taken from a patient treated with radiotherapy plus ipilimumab. The origin of this receptor is a human donor with non-small cell lung cancer that progressed on radiotherapy plus ipilimumab. The chain joins TRBV7-9 to TRBJ2-5; TRBD2 matches 11 bases. The CDR3 loop is CASSRRTSGSGQETQYF. The CDR3 DNA reads as TGTGCCAGCAGCCGTCGAACTAGCGGGAGTGGCCAAGAGACCCAGTACTTC.